These T cell receptor beta chains were read from a single sample in a study of molecular identifiers for immune sequencing clone quantification. TCRdb ran MiXCR on the PCR reads and lists one entry per CDR3 protein. The sample records about 510,000 distinct CDR3 sequences, about a fifth being singletons. The sequenced material came from naive CD8+ T cells from blood, with Jurkat cell RNA spiked in. Source of these receptors: a human donor in good health. Some libraries in this study had Jurkat cell RNA spiked in. CDR3s include the opening cysteine and the closing phenylalanine or tryptophan.

v_gene | CDR3aa
TRBV7-9 | CASSTGPSTYEQYF
TRBV7-9 | CASSLPKRGGHEQYF
TRBV30 | CAWSPLTPNTGELFF
TRBV12-3/TRBV12-4 | CASSPDLNGNYGYTF
TRBV11-3 | CASSLVAGGDYTF
TRBV19 | CASSPQGLVSSYEQYF
TRBV25-1 | CASGRTDQETQYF
TRBV5-6 | CASSLHDRATLNTEAFF
TRBV30 | CAWSGRTGFLEQYF
TRBV4-3 | CASSQGTGQGTEAFF
TRBV19 | CASSIRDSFSYEQYF